A single sample gave rise to the 32 T cell receptor beta chains below, sequenced in a study of identical twins. Each CDR3 protein gets one entry after TCRdb re-called the 5' RACE reads with MiXCR. The table has 570,000 or so distinct CDR3 sequences, nearly 10% seen once. These data also formed part of another study, on yellow fever vaccine responses in identical twins.

Sequenced: PBMCs. These receptors all stem from a woman between 18 and 29 years old in good health.

The gene calls are TRBV9 and TRBJ2-7; 8 bases match TRBD1. The J segment lost 6 bases and the V segment lost 3 bases, leaving 2 bases of the junction unmatched. The CDR3 loop spans 12 amino acids. Per the germline V gene, CDR1 is SGDLS and CDR2 is YYNGEE. DNA of the CDR3: TGTGCCAGCAGCGCGACAGGGGTCGAGCAGTACTTC. This codes for CASSATGVEQYF.

This clonotype has a count of ten or more. This chain links TRBV11-1 with TRBJ2-1; 10 bases fit TRBD2. After removal of 2 bases from V and 0 bases from J, the junction contained 7 bases not matched to a gene. The CDR3 runs to 18 residues. Per germline, CDR1 SGHAT and CDR2 FQDESV (reference sequence). The CDR3 DNA is TGTGCCAGCAGCTTATTTAGCGGGGGGTTGAGCTCCTACAATGAGCAGTTCTTC. It codes for CASSLFSGGLSSYNEQFF.

The V call is TRBV4-1, the J call TRBJ2-1, with D perhaps TRBD2 (5 bases). Per the germline V gene, CDR1 is MGHRA and CDR2 is YSYEKL. V was shortened by 2 bases and J by 9 bases, with 11 bases between the two germline ends. The CDR3 is made up of 13 amino acids. The CDR3 coding sequence is TGCGCCAGCAGCCAACTCGGGATTAGTGAGCAGTTCTTC. Translation: CASSQLGISEQFF.

This chain uses TRBV28 with TRBJ1-2; a weak D match, TRBD1 (5 bases). From germline, CDR1 is MDHEN and CDR2 SYDVKM. The CDR3 sequence is 15 residues long. Trimming took 1 base from V and 7 from J, leaving 16 bases between them. This chain's CDR3 is CASSLLGGSERGYTF. The CDR3 DNA reads TGTGCCAGCAGTTTATTGGGGGGATCGGAGCGTGGCTACACCTTC.

This clonotype was picked up a small number of times. The chain couples TRBV2 to TRBJ2-5; 7 nucleotides match TRBD1. The CDR3 covers 14 residues. CDR1 and CDR2 from the germline V gene are SNHLY and FYNNEI. Losses at the gene ends were 5 bases for V and 6 bases for J; bases not matched to a gene: 9. This CDR3 is CASSWRQGDKTQYF. DNA for the CDR3: TGTGCCAGCAGTTGGCGACAGGGAGATAAGACCCAGTACTTC.

This clonotype was observed a handful of times. The V gene is TRBV10-3, the J gene TRBJ2-1; perhaps TRBD2 as D (5 bases). V was clipped by 3 bases and J by 5 bases, with 14 bases between them. Germline V gene sequence: CDR1 ENHRY, CDR2 SYGVKD. The CDR3 runs 15 residues. DNA of the CDR3: TGTGCCATCAGTGACCCCGGCGGAGGAAACAATGAGCAGTTCTTC. It is translated as CAISDPGGGNNEQFF.

V usage is TRBV5-1 and J usage is TRBJ1-6; the D is unclear. V lost 1 base and J 6 bases, leaving 11 bases between the germline ends. CDR1 is SGHRS, CDR2 YFSETQ, per germline. CDR3 length equals 15 residues. The CDR3 loop reads CASSLSPGFNSPLHF. In DNA, the CDR3 is TGCGCCAGCAGCTTGAGTCCAGGATTTAATTCACCCCTCCACTTT.

The gene calls are TRBV10-1 and TRBJ2-3; 7 nucleotides line up with TRBD2. The germline V gene has CDR1 WNHNN and CDR2 SYGVQD (reference sequence). This CDR3 has 14 amino acids. V shed 3 bases, J shed 0 bases, and the junction held 0 bases outside the gene matches. CDR3 DNA sequence: TGCGCCAGCAGTGAACTAGCGAGCACAGATACGCAGTATTTT. Translating gives CASSELASTDTQYF.

This clonotype was recorded many times. The chain combines TRBV7-9 with TRBJ1-5, with 8 bases lining up with TRBD1. The CDR3 spans 15 residues. V trimming: 1 base; J trimming: 3 bases; junction bases outside the gene matches: 2. Looked up from germline, CDR1 is SEHNR and CDR2 is FQNEAQ (reference sequence). The CDR3 here is CASSLGQGANQPQHF. The CDR3, as DNA: TGTGCCAGCAGCTTAGGGCAGGGGGCCAATCAGCCCCAGCATTTT. The full variable domain, its missing parts supplied by reference TRBV7-9 and TRBJ1-5, is DTGVSQNPRHKITKRGQNVTFRCDPISEHNRLYWYRQTLGQGPEFLTYFQNEAQLEKSRLLSDRFSAERPKGSFSTLEIQRTEQGDSAMYLCASSLGQGANQPQHFGDGTRLSIL.

This chain connects TRBV2 to TRBJ1-6; perhaps TRBD1 as D (6 bases). Germline V gene lookup returns CDR1 SNHLY and CDR2 FYNNEI. Between the trimmed V and J ends, which lost 2 bases and 6 bases, there was a span of 11 bases. The CDR3 extends over 15 amino acids. The CDR3: CASSERGVGNSPLHF. CDR3 DNA sequence: TGTGCCAGCAGTGAAAGGGGGGTCGGTAATTCACCCCTCCACTTT.

The chain recombines TRBV5-1 with TRBJ2-1; 13 bases are a match to TRBD2. V shed 0 bases and J 7 bases; nucleotides not matched to a gene: 4. Germline CDR1 is SGHRS and CDR2 is YFSETQ. The CDR3 consists of 16 residues. The CDR3 reads CASSLGGLAGVNEQFF. CDR3 DNA sequence: TGCGCCAGCAGCTTGGGTGGACTAGCGGGGGTGAATGAGCAGTTCTTC.

This chain links TRBV7-9 with TRBJ2-1, with D unresolved. Trimming pared 0 bases from V and 5 bases from J, leaving 17 bases between. From germline, CDR1 is SEHNR and CDR2 FQNEAQ (reference sequence). The CDR3 runs 17 residues. CDR3 loop: CASSLAWGLFYNNEQFF. The CDR3 nucleotides read TGTGCCAGCAGCTTAGCGTGGGGTCTGTTCTACAACAATGAGCAGTTCTTC.

The rearrangement joins TRBV20-1 to TRBJ2-5; D is possibly TRBD2 (6 bases). Trimming left V 3 bases short and J 1 base short, with 9 bases between. Germline V gene lookup returns CDR1 DFQATT and CDR2 SNEGSKA (reference sequence). This CDR3 has 13 amino acids. CDR3 sequence reads: CSASGSTQETQYF. The CDR3 region has the DNA TGCAGTGCTAGCGGGAGCACCCAAGAGACCCAGTACTTC.

This chain uses TRBV18 with TRBJ1-1; D uncertain. The CDR3 sequence is 14 residues long. Germline lookup yields CDR1 KGHSH and CDR2 LQKENI. Trimming took 3 bases from V and 1 from J, leaving 9 bases between them. CDR3 sequence: CASSPSSGNTEAFF. The CDR3 DNA follows: TGTGCCAGCTCACCTTCAAGTGGGAACACTGAAGCTTTCTTT. Variable domain in full (rest from reference TRBV18 and TRBJ1-1): NAGVMQNPRHLVRRRGQEARLRCSPMKGHSHVYWYRQLPEEGLKFMVYLQKENIIDESGMPKERFSAEFPKEGPSILRIQQVVRGDSAAYFCASSPSSGNTEAFFGQGTRLTVV.

This clonotype appeared a few times. The chain has TRBV5-1 and TRBJ2-3; D is ambiguous. From germline, CDR1 is SGHRS and CDR2 YFSETQ. The V end lost 4 bases, the J end lost 2 bases, and 26 bases lay between the germline ends. The CDR3 is 19 amino acids. The CDR3 region is CASSPEGPAETRPTDTQYF. In nucleotides, the CDR3 is TGCGCCAGCAGCCCGGAAGGTCCGGCCGAGACAAGGCCCACAGATACGCAGTATTTT.

In this sample, this clonotype turned up a few times. The chain has TRBV6-1 and TRBJ2-5; D may match TRBD1 or TRBD2 (5 bases each). V lost 4 bases and J 3 bases, leaving 12 bases between the germline ends. Germline V gives CDR1 MNHNS, CDR2 SASEGT. This CDR3 is 14 amino acids long. CDR3 residues: CASSGRDGEETQYF. CDR3 nucleotides: TGTGCCAGCAGTGGACGGGACGGAGAAGAGACCCAGTACTTC.

This sequence joins TRBV20-1 and TRBJ2-1, with D perhaps matching TRBD2 (6 bases). CDR1 is DFQATT, CDR2 SNEGSKA, per germline (reference sequence). The CDR3 runs 14 residues. CDR3: CSSRRAVSYNEQFF. As DNA, the CDR3 is TGCAGCTCTCGGAGGGCGGTGTCCTACAATGAGCAGTTCTTC.

This clonotype came up a few times. V is TRBV20-1 and J is TRBJ2-5, with TRBD2 identical over 8 bases. CDR1 is DFQATT and CDR2 is SNEGSKA in the germline V gene (reference sequence). This CDR3 spans 15 amino acids. Losses at the gene ends were 0 bases for V and 3 bases for J; bases not matched to a gene: 6. The CDR3 nucleotides read TGCAGTGCTAGAGACCCTCGGGGGGGTAAAGAGACCCAGTACTTC. It is translated as CSARDPRGGKETQYF.

This chain uses TRBV29-1 with TRBJ2-5; 9 bases agree with TRBD1. This CDR3 has 15 amino acids. The V gene end was trimmed by 6 bases and the J gene end by 4 bases; junction bases not matched to a gene: 12. Germline CDR1 reads SQVTM; CDR2 reads ANQGSEA. The CDR3 coding sequence is TGCAGCGTCCTGGGAACAGGGGGCTACGGAGAGACCCAGTACTTC. Protein product: CSVLGTGGYGETQYF. Complete variable domain (other parts from reference TRBV29-1 and TRBJ2-5): SAVISQKPSRDICQRGTSLTIQCQVDSQVTMMFWYRQQPGQSLTLIATANQGSEATYESGFVIDKFPISRPNLTFSTLTVSNMSPEDSSIYLCSVLGTGGYGETQYFGPGTRLLVL.

This clonotype has a handful of counts. The rearrangement links TRBV10-3 to TRBJ2-5; tentative D call: TRBD2 (6 bases). Trimming stripped 0 bases from V and 1 base from J, with 15 bases between. The CDR3 has 17 amino acids. Germline CDR1 and CDR2: ENHRY and SYGVKD. For the CDR3, the DNA is TGTGCCATCAGTGAGTCGATTGGGGGGACCATCCAAGAGACCCAGTACTTC. Its translation: CAISESIGGTIQETQYF.

This clonotype came up a few times. The chain carries TRBV7-8 and TRBJ2-1; 16 bases fit TRBD2. Per germline, CDR1 SGHVS and CDR2 FQNEAQ. V lost 1 base, J lost 7 bases, and 7 bases stayed unmatched. The CDR3 consists of 18 residues. CDR3 sequence: CASSLVVGTSGRGNEQFF. Written as DNA, the CDR3 is TGTGCCAGCAGCTTAGTAGTCGGGACTAGCGGGAGGGGTAATGAGCAGTTCTTC.

The chain carries TRBV5-6 and TRBJ2-2; 8 bases are a match to TRBD2. The CDR3 sequence is 15 residues long. The germline V gene has CDR1 SGHDT and CDR2 YYEEEE. J gave up 6 bases and V 1 base, and 5 bases lay outside the gene matches. The DNA of the CDR3 is TGTGCCAGCAGCTTGTACGGGGGGGTAGCCGGGGAGCTGTTTTTT. Its translation: CASSLYGGVAGELFF.

The chain recombines TRBV28 with TRBJ2-3; 9 positions agree with TRBD2. Germline CDR1 and CDR2: MDHEN and SYDVKM. The CDR3 is 16 residues long. V trimming: 5 bases; J trimming: 2 bases; junction bases outside the gene matches: 8. In DNA, the CDR3 is TGTGCCAGCAGTCAAGTTAGCGGGAGAACCACAGATACGCAGTATTTT. Amino acids: CASSQVSGRTTDTQYF.

This chain joins TRBV6-2 or TRBV6-3 and TRBJ2-1, with 12 positions matching TRBD2. Germline CDR1 MNHEY, CDR2 SVGEGT. Trimming removed 6 bases from V and 4 bases from J; junction bases left unmatched: 7. CDR3 length: 16 amino acids. Here the CDR3 reads CASSPGTSGYYNEQFF. The CDR3 DNA sequence: TGTGCCAGCAGCCCGGGGACTAGCGGGTATTACAATGAGCAGTTCTTC.

This clonotype was observed a few times. DNA of the CDR3: TGTGCCAGCAGCTTAAGTTCGGGAGCGGGGGGGGGCAATGAGCAGTTCTTC. As protein: CASSLSSGAGGGNEQFF. The chain uses TRBV7-3 and TRBJ2-1; 10 bases agree with TRBD2. The CDR3 contains 17 residues. V shed 1 base, J shed 6 bases, and the junction held 9 bases outside the gene matches. In germline, CDR1 is SGHTA, CDR2 FQGTGA.

There are a few counts of this clonotype. DNA for the CDR3: TGCAGCGTTGGGGCCAGGGGCCCCTCCTACGAGCAGTACTTC. Encoded protein: CSVGARGPSYEQYF. The rearrangement links TRBV29-1 to TRBJ2-7, with TRBD1 as a possible D gene (6 bases). Germline CDR1 is SQVTM and CDR2 is ANQGSEA. This CDR3 contains 14 residues. V lost 4 bases and J lost 0, with 13 bases in between.

Remarks on this clonotype: Mismatch with germline at one junction end may stem from a read error. This rearrangement joins TRBV13 to TRBJ2-3, with 11 nucleotides matching TRBD2. There are 16 residues in the CDR3. The germline V gene encodes CDR1 PRHDT and CDR2 FYEKMQ (reference sequence). CDR3 coding DNA: TGTGCCAGCAGTTTAGCGGGAGGGCCTGCGTCAGATACGCAGTATTTT. This translates into CASSLAGGPASDTQYF.

The rearrangement joins TRBV7-8 to TRBJ2-7; D ambiguous. With 7 bases removed from V and 2 bases from J, the gap between germline ends came to 18 bases. Germline lookup yields CDR1 SGHVS and CDR2 FQNEAQ. This CDR3 contains 15 residues. DNA of the CDR3: TGTGCCAGCACCGCCCCAGGAAGCGCGACCTACGAGCAGTACTTC. Translating gives CASTAPGSATYEQYF.

This clonotype has ten or more counts. The V call is TRBV7-8, the J call TRBJ2-2, with a weak D call TRBD2 (5 bases). The length of the CDR3 is 15 residues. The germline CDR1 and CDR2 sequences are SGHVS and FQNEAQ. The V end was cut by 1 base, the J end by 6 bases, with 12 bases between. The DNA for the CDR3 is TGTGCCAGCAGCTTAGGGCCCCGGGGAGCCGGGGAGCTGTTTTTT. Protein: CASSLGPRGAGELFF.

This clonotype was detected many times. The CDR3 bases are TGTGCCACAGGACTGAAGCAGAACACTGAAGCTTTCTTT. This encodes CATGLKQNTEAFF. The chain employs TRBV7-9 and TRBJ1-1; no reliable D call. The CDR3 totals 13 residues. CDR1 is SEHNR, CDR2 FQNEAQ, per germline (reference sequence). The ends were cut back, 10 bases at V and 1 base at J, with 13 bases in the middle.

CDR3 region: CASSIDRPGELEQYF. The CDR3, as DNA: TGTGCCAGTAGTATAGACCGCCCGGGAGAGCTCGAGCAGTACTTC. V is TRBV19 and J is TRBJ2-7; D is possibly TRBD2 (6 bases). CDR3 size: 15 residues. The germline V and J ends were trimmed by 0 bases and 6 bases, with 15 bases remaining between them. Germline CDR1 reads LNHDA; CDR2 reads SQIVND (reference sequence). Together with reference TRBV19 and TRBJ2-7, the CDR3 gives the full variable domain: DGGITQSPKYLFRKEGQNVTLSCEQNLNHDAMYWYRQDPGQGLRLIYYSQIVNDFQKGDIAEGYSVSREKKESFPLTVTSAQKNPTAFYLCASSIDRPGELEQYFGPGTRLTVT.

This clonotype appeared many times. The chain is built from TRBV6-1 and TRBJ2-1; 7 positions match TRBD1. The CDR3 length is 15 residues. V trimming: 6 bases; J trimming: 3 bases; junction bases outside the gene matches: 8. From germline, CDR1 is MNHNS and CDR2 SASEGT. This CDR3 reads CASSLTGHNYNEQFF. CDR3 bases: TGTGCCAGCAGCCTGACAGGGCATAACTACAATGAGCAGTTCTTC.